The rows below give T cell receptor beta chains drawn from one sample of a study of blood T cell repertoires in COVID-19. Only in-frame clones appear in the TCRdb table, and some are missing; sequencing was by immunoSEQ multiplex PCR. This table holds some 240,000 clones, 89% found once. Sequencing used peripheral blood. Every receptor here comes from a woman aged 35 to 49 who had recovered from COVID-19. CDR3s include the opening cysteine and the closing phenylalanine or tryptophan. The D gene is left open where the match is weak. Expanded clones get a size class; other rows say once, few or many, or leave the size out.

>TRBJ1-2|TRBV12-3/TRBV12-4|.|12|once
TGTGCCAGCAGCTGGCCGGGGGGCGGCTACACCTTC
CASSWPGGGYTF
>TRBJ1-1|TRBV28|.|13|.
TGTGCCACCGTAGAACTATCAAGAAATGAAGCTTTCTTT
CATVELSRNEAFF
>TRBJ2-5|TRBV5-5|.|15|.
TGTGCCAGCAGCTTTGTCCAGGGTGATGGGGAGACCCAGTACTTC
CASSFVQGDGETQYF
>TRBJ2-3|TRBV5-4|TRBD2|15|.
TGTGCCAGCAGCCTACTAGCGGGATACACAGATACGCAGTATTTT
CASSLLAGYTDTQYF
>TRBJ2-1|TRBV9|TRBD2|14|.
TGTGCCAGCAGCGTTACTAGCGGAAATAATGAGCAGTTCTTC
CASSVTSGNNEQFF
>TRBJ2-3|TRBV5-1|TRBD1|14|.
TGCGCCAGCAGCTTGGGGACAGGGGTGGATACGCAGTATTTT
CASSLGTGVDTQYF
>TRBJ1-5|TRBV10-3|.|16|.
TGTGCCATCAGTGAGTCTTTGTGGACAGACAATCAGCCCCAGCATTTT
CAISESLWTDNQPQHF
>TRBJ2-2|TRBV2|TRBD2|16|.
TGTGCCAGCGGGACTAGCTTCACAACGAACACCGGGGAGCTGTTTTTT
CASGTSFTTNTGELFF
>TRBJ1-1|TRBV10-1|TRBD1|13|.
TGCGCCAGCCAAGGACAGGGCCAAACTGAAGCTTTCTTT
CASQGQGQTEAFF
>TRBJ2-1|TRBV5-6|.|16|.
TGTGCCAGCAGCTTGGTTAGGGGGAGCTTCTACAATGAGCAGTTCTTC
CASSLVRGSFYNEQFF
>TRBJ2-2|TRBV7-9|.|15|.
TGTGCCAGCAGCGTCTCTATACAGGGACCCGGGGAGCTGTTTTTT
CASSVSIQGPGELFF
>TRBJ1-2|TRBV5-6|.|13|.
TGTGCCAGCAGCTTGGACAGGGCCTCTGGCTACACCTTC
CASSLDRASGYTF
>TRBJ2-7|TRBV18|TRBD1|13|.
TGTGCCAGCTCAGACAGGGGGCTTTACGAGCAGTACTTC
CASSDRGLYEQYF
>TRBJ1-5|TRBV10-2|TRBD1|15|.
TGCGCCAGCAGTGAAATCGACAGGGGGCCTCAGCCCCAGCATTTT
CASSEIDRGPQPQHF
>TRBJ2-7|TRBV6-5|.|13|.
TGTGCCAGCAGCCTTGGACAGTACTACGAGCAGTACTTC
CASSLGQYYEQYF
>TRBJ2-2|TRBV7-6|TRBD2|16|.
TGTGCCAGCAGCTTCGGACTAGCGGGGTACACCGGGGAGCTGTTTTTT
CASSFGLAGYTGELFF
>TRBJ1-2|TRBV4-2|TRBD1|15|.
TGTGCCAGCAGCCCCAGACAGGGGAATTCAAATGGCTACACCTTC
CASSPRQGNSNGYTF
>TRBJ1-4|TRBV6-6|.|13|.
TGTGCCAGCAGCCTTGAGGGTGATGAAAAACTGTTTTTT
CASSLEGDEKLFF
>TRBJ2-5|TRBV5-1|.|13|.
TGCGCCAGCAGGTATAGCGGACAAGAGACCCAGTACTTC
CASRYSGQETQYF
>TRBJ1-2|TRBV9|TRBD1|14|.
TGTGCCAGCAGCGTAGACGGGACAGCCTATGGCTACACCTTC
CASSVDGTAYGYTF
>TRBJ1-4|TRBV28|.|14|.
TGTGCCAGCAGCTTACAGGGAATGGGAGAAAAACTGTTTTTT
CASSLQGMGEKLFF
>TRBJ2-2|TRBV18|TRBD1|20|.
TGTGCCAGCTCAAAACGAACTCCGGGACAGGGTAGGGGCGACACCGGGGAGCTGTTTTTT
CASSKRTPGQGRGDTGELFF
>TRBJ2-3|TRBV28|.|12|once
TGTGCCAGCAGTTTTCGCGGAAATACGCAGTATTTT
CASSFRGNTQYF
>TRBJ2-1|TRBV19|TRBD1|14|.
TGTGCCAGTAGTAAACGGGACAGCGCCAATGAGCAGTTCTTC
CASSKRDSANEQFF
>TRBJ2-2|TRBV6-4|TRBD2|16|few
TGTGCCAGCAGTGAACCTTCGGGGGGGAACACCGGGGAGCTGTTTTTT
CASSEPSGGNTGELFF
>TRBJ2-7|TRBV27|TRBD2|14|.
TGTGCCAGCAGACTTCAGCGGGGGAGCTACGAGCAGTACTTC
CASRLQRGSYEQYF
>TRBJ1-1|TRBV10-3|.|14|.
TGTGCCATCAGTGGGCAGGGTGGTTACGCTGAAGCTTTCTTT
CAISGQGGYAEAFF
>TRBJ2-2|TRBV19|TRBD2|15|.
TGTGCCAGTAGTCGAATAGCGGGAGGGCCCGGGGAGCTGTTTTTT
CASSRIAGGPGELFF
>TRBJ1-4|TRBV7-2|.|14|.
TGTGCCAGCAGCTCAGGACCGGGGAATGAAAAACTGTTTTTT
CASSSGPGNEKLFF
>TRBJ1-1|TRBV29-1|.|11|.
TGCAGCGTTGAATACACGATTGAAGCTTTCTTT
CSVEYTIEAFF